A selection of T cell receptor beta chains follows, all from one sample in a study of regulatory T cells in long-lasting Graves disease. MiXCR, run by TCRdb on the multiplex PCR reads, gives a single entry per CDR3 protein. The sample consists of around 340,000 distinct CDR3 sequences, about 19% of them appearing once. Material: peripheral blood mononuclear cells (PBMCs), obtained when the disease was refractory, from a patient treated with antithyroid drugs. These TCRs come from a female donor with Graves disease. The CDR3 runs from the conserved cysteine through the conserved F or W. Fields, in order: V gene, J gene, CDR3 protein.

v_call: TRBV6-1; j_call: TRBJ1-1; cdr3_aa: CASKVSEAFF
v_call: TRBV7-2; j_call: TRBJ2-2; cdr3_aa: CASSLRPPGQGFLGELFF
v_call: TRBV6-1; j_call: TRBJ2-2; cdr3_aa: CASSLSLFARELFF
v_call: TRBV29-1; j_call: TRBJ1-2; cdr3_aa: CSVESRDEGVYGYTF
v_call: TRBV28; j_call: TRBJ1-4; cdr3_aa: CASSHVPGQGVEKLFF
v_call: TRBV29-1; j_call: TRBJ1-2; cdr3_aa: CSVEGQGRGYTF
v_call: TRBV27; j_call: TRBJ1-2; cdr3_aa: CASSLAGGLNGYTF
v_call: TRBV7-9; j_call: TRBJ1-4; cdr3_aa: CASSPGKKLFF
v_call: TRBV24-1; j_call: TRBJ1-4; cdr3_aa: CATSVGPREKLFF
v_call: TRBV7-9; j_call: TRBJ2-7; cdr3_aa: CASSLALGQADEQYF
v_call: TRBV12-3/TRBV12-4; j_call: TRBJ2-2; cdr3_aa: CASSFRQGFPGELFF
v_call: TRBV14; j_call: TRBJ1-6; cdr3_aa: CASSPRFYNSPLHF
v_call: TRBV30; j_call: TRBJ1-2; cdr3_aa: CACLQGSYGYTF
v_call: TRBV6-2/TRBV6-3; j_call: TRBJ1-3; cdr3_aa: CASSYQDRVAGNTIYF
v_call: TRBV7-9; j_call: TRBJ1-4; cdr3_aa: CASSLGDSRSEKLFF
v_call: TRBV5-6; j_call: TRBJ2-5; cdr3_aa: CASSVRGPETQYF
v_call: TRBV27; j_call: TRBJ2-5; cdr3_aa: CASSLFGVGGQETQYF
v_call: TRBV9; j_call: TRBJ2-5; cdr3_aa: CASSVRGQGGETQYF